One sample yielded the 6 T cell receptor beta chains listed below, sequenced in a study of blood T cells in healthy people across ages. Sample-barcoded 5' priming and a J-beta primer mix drove a second PCR of 7 to 11 cycles. TCRdb processed the 5' RACE reads anew with MiXCR; each CDR3 protein has one entry. This sample has about a million distinct CDR3 sequences, with roughly 47% found just once. Sequences were obtained from blood. The receptor source for this set is a woman aged 55-75 years in good health.

The chain combines TRBV13 with TRBJ2-7; 11 nucleotides align to TRBD2. CDR3 size: 15 residues. The J segment lost 1 base and the V segment lost 3 bases, leaving 2 bases of the junction unmatched. CDR1 and CDR2 (germline): PRHDT, FYEKMQ (reference sequence). CDR3 residues: CASSFSGRGSYEQYF. The CDR3 DNA is TGTGCCAGCAGCTTTAGCGGGAGGGGATCCTACGAGCAGTACTTC. Full variable domain (outside the CDR3, taken from reference TRBV13 and TRBJ2-7): AAGVIQSPRHLIKEKRETATLKCYPIPRHDTVYWYQQGPGQDPQFLISFYEKMQSDKGSIPDRFSAQQFSDYHSELNMSSLELGDSALYFCASSFSGRGSYEQYFGPGTRLTVT.

The chain employs TRBV3-1 and TRBJ2-5; 10 bases are a match to TRBD1. The length of the CDR3 is 15 residues. With V trimmed by 6 bases and J by 3 bases, 7 bases remained unmatched. From germline, CDR1 is LGHDT and CDR2 YNNKEL (reference sequence). The CDR3 DNA reads TGTGCCAGCAGACACACCGGGACAGGGGAAGAGACCCAGTACTTC. Its translation is CASRHTGTGEETQYF.

As DNA, the CDR3 is TGTGCCAGCAGCGGGAGGGAGAGGACAGGGAGCACAGATACGCAGTATTTT. This gives the protein CASSGRERTGSTDTQYF. The V call is TRBV7-9, the J call TRBJ2-3; D perhaps matches TRBD1 (8 bases). Germline assignment: CDR1 SEHNR and CDR2 FQNEAQ (reference sequence). Between the trimmed V and J ends, which lost 5 bases and 0 bases, there was a span of 18 bases. This CDR3 contains 17 residues.

This chain uses TRBV5-1 with TRBJ2-7; 8 bases match TRBD1. This CDR3 is 14 amino acids long. CDR1 is SGHRS, CDR2 YFSETQ, per germline. With V trimmed by 2 bases and J by 5 bases, 6 bases remained unmatched. CDR3 amino acids: CASSFFDRGDEQYF. CDR3 DNA sequence: TGCGCCAGCAGCTTCTTCGACAGGGGCGACGAGCAGTACTTC.

This chain uses TRBV29-1 with TRBJ2-2, with D tentatively TRBD1 (5 bases). With 3 bases removed from V and 4 bases from J, the gap between germline ends came to 15 bases. The CDR3 has 15 amino acids. The germline V gene encodes CDR1 SQVTM and CDR2 ANQGSEA. CDR3 nucleotides: TGCAGCGTTGATTGGGGCAGACACACCACCGGGGAGCTGTTTTTT. It specifies CSVDWGRHTTGELFF.

The gene calls are TRBV20-1 and TRBJ2-2, with a possible D match to TRBD2 (5 bases). Germline loops: CDR1 DFQATT, CDR2 SNEGSKA (reference sequence). V lost 3 bases and J lost 6, with 14 bases in between. The CDR3 extends over 14 amino acids. The CDR3 sequence: CSASEGVIAGELFF. Written as DNA, the CDR3 is TGCAGTGCTAGTGAGGGAGTTATCGCCGGGGAGCTGTTTTTT.